One sample yielded the 25 T cell receptor beta chains listed below, sequenced in a study of cytomegalovirus exposure and HLA in healthy donors. The PCR had 60 Vbeta and 13 Jbeta primers. Some clones are missing from TCRdb's copy, which holds only in-frame ones; the method was immunoSEQ multiplex PCR. The profile shows under 85,000 clones, roughly 80% of them singletons. Source material: PBMCs. The receptors derive from a woman aged 25 to 45 in good health and CMV-seropositive.

The chain joins TRBV7-2 to TRBJ2-3, with D maybe TRBD2 (5 bases). The CDR3 loop spans 12 amino acids. Germline values: CDR1 SGHTA, CDR2 FQGNSA. V lost 5 bases, J lost 12 bases, and 15 bases lay in between. Written as DNA, the CDR3 is TGTGCCAGCAGCCCAAGGACTGCGCCACAGTATTTT. The encoded protein is CASSPRTAPQYF. Complete variable domain (other parts from reference TRBV7-2 and TRBJ2-3): GAGVSQSPSNKVTEKGKDVELRCDPISGHTALYWYRQSLGQGLEFLIYFQGNSAPDKSGLPSDRFSAERTGGSVSTLTIQRTQQEDSAVYLCASSPRTAPQYFGPGTRLTVL.

The chain couples TRBV4-1 to TRBJ1-5; D gene unclear. Per the germline V gene, CDR1 is MGHRA and CDR2 is YSYEKL. Deletions cut 1 base from V and 0 bases from J, with 13 bases between. The CDR3 runs to 17 residues. CDR3 loop: CASSQGEGRYSNQPQHF. CDR3 sequence (DNA): TGCGCCAGCAGCCAAGGGGAAGGGAGGTATAGCAATCAGCCCCAGCATTTT.

The V gene is TRBV30, the J gene TRBJ1-3; D perhaps matches TRBD1 (6 bases). The CDR3 sequence is 15 residues long. The germline V gene encodes CDR1 GTSNPN and CDR2 SVGIG (reference sequence). Trimming took off 4 bases at V and 0 bases at J, with 13 bases between the two ends. The CDR3 reads CAWTSGQFSGNTIYF. The CDR3, as DNA: TGTGCCTGGACCTCGGGACAATTCTCTGGAAACACCATATATTTT. The full variable domain, with the rest looked up from reference TRBV30 and TRBJ1-3, is SQTIHQWPATLVQPVGSPLSLECTVEGTSNPNLYWYRQAAGRGLQLLFYSVGIGQISSEVPQNLSASRPQDRQFILSSKKLLLSDSGFYLCAWTSGQFSGNTIYFGEGSWLTVV.

This clone was found once. The chain joins TRBV11-2 to TRBJ2-7, with 9 positions matching TRBD2. From germline, CDR1 is SGHAT and CDR2 FQNNGV. After removal of 4 bases from V and 4 bases from J, the junction contained 5 bases not matched to a gene. The CDR3 covers 14 residues. CDR3 DNA: TGTGCCAGCAGCTCTCTAGCGGGGACATACGAGCAGTACTTC. Protein sequence: CASSSLAGTYEQYF.

The chain carries TRBV28 and TRBJ1-2, with D possibly TRBD1 on 5 matching bases. This CDR3 comprises 16 residues. The germline gives CDR1 MDHEN, CDR2 SYDVKM. Trimming took 6 bases from V and 2 from J, leaving 19 bases between them. The CDR3 nucleotides are TGTGCCAGCAGCCTCTTCCGCGGGGGAGGAAACTATGGCTACACCTTC. Amino acids: CASSLFRGGGNYGYTF.

The table lists this clone with a count of one. V usage is TRBV28 and J usage is TRBJ1-2, with a weak D call TRBD1 (5 bases). This CDR3 contains 12 residues. The V gene's germline CDR1 is MDHEN and CDR2 SYDVKM. V lost 6 bases and J 8 bases, leaving 13 bases between the germline ends. DNA of the CDR3: TGTGCCAGCAGGATTCAGGGTTTCGGCTACACCTTC. It encodes CASRIQGFGYTF.

The V call is TRBV5-1, the J call TRBJ1-1; a possible D gene is TRBD1 (6 bases). Germline-derived CDR1 and CDR2 are SGHRS and YFSETQ. The CDR3 length is 15 residues. V lost 3 bases to trimming and J lost 3 bases, with 15 bases between them. In DNA form, the CDR3 reads TGCGCCAGCAGCTCCCGGGGGGGGCAGGACACTGAAGCTTTCTTT. Its protein is CASSSRGGQDTEAFF.

The V and J genes are TRBV28 and TRBJ2-7; 12 bases are a match to TRBD1. V shed 7 bases and J 1 base; nucleotides not matched to a gene: 5. The CDR3 sequence is 15 residues long. Germline lookup yields CDR1 MDHEN and CDR2 SYDVKM. In nucleotides, the CDR3 is TGTGCCAGCACCATGGGACAGGGGGCTTCCTACGAGCAGTACTTC. It codes for CASTMGQGASYEQYF. The complete variable domain, with remaining parts taken from reference TRBV28 and TRBJ2-7, reads DVKVTQSSRYLVKRTGEKVFLECVQDMDHENMFWYRQDPGLGLRLIYFSYDVKMKEKGDIPEGYSVSREKKERFSLILESASTNQTSMYLCASTMGQGASYEQYFGPGTRLTVT.

The chain couples TRBV7-9 to TRBJ2-2; TRBD1 matches at 7 bases. This CDR3 is 15 amino acids long. The J segment lost 3 bases and the V segment lost 4 bases, leaving 5 bases of the junction unmatched. Germline CDR1 SEHNR, CDR2 FQNEAQ (reference sequence). The CDR3 nucleotides are TGTGCCAGCAGCTATCTCGGGACAGACACCGGGGAGCTGTTTTTT. The encoded protein is CASSYLGTDTGELFF. Using reference TRBV7-9 and TRBJ2-2 for the parts outside the CDR3, the full variable domain is DTGVSQNPRHKITKRGQNVTFRCDPISEHNRLYWYRQTLGQGPEFLTYFQNEAQLEKSRLLSDRFSAERPKGSFSTLEIQRTEQGDSAMYLCASSYLGTDTGELFFGEGSRLTVL.

This sequence joins TRBV7-9 and TRBJ2-7; 9 positions match TRBD2. This CDR3 region has 15 residues. J lost 5 bases, V lost 2 bases, and 7 bases had no gene match. From germline, CDR1 is SEHNR and CDR2 FQNEAQ (reference sequence). The CDR3 DNA sequence: TGTGCCAGCAGCTTATACGGCGGGAGGGTAGACGAGCAGTACTTC. This translates into CASSLYGGRVDEQYF.

V is TRBV6-5 and J is TRBJ2-7; D possibly corresponds to TRBD2 (5 bases). CDR3 length: 15 residues. Germline lookup yields CDR1 MNHEY and CDR2 SVGAGI. Trimming took 0 bases from V and 2 from J, leaving 11 bases between them. CDR3 coding DNA: TGTGCCAGCAGTTACTCCAGCGGTCCTCCCTACGAGCAGTACTTC. Protein product: CASSYSSGPPYEQYF.

This clone has a single count. The CDR3 loop reads CASSWTGGGNQPQHF. CDR3 bases: TGTGCCAGCAGCTGGACAGGGGGCGGCAATCAGCCCCAGCATTTT. This chain joins TRBV28 and TRBJ1-5; TRBD1 agrees at 11 bases. The CDR3 spans 15 residues. The V gene's germline CDR1 is MDHEN and CDR2 SYDVKM. V gave up 6 bases and J gave up 2 bases; unmatched junction bases: 3.

The chain joins TRBV4-2 to TRBJ2-2; 11 bases map to TRBD2. CDR3 length equals 16 residues. Germline V gene data show CDR1 as LGHNA and CDR2 as YNFKEQ. With 5 bases clipped from V and 4 bases from J, the junction kept 6 bases outside the gene matches. In DNA form, the CDR3 reads TGTGCCAGCAGCAAACGGACTAGCGGGTTCACCGGGGAGCTGTTTTTT. Translation gives CASSKRTSGFTGELFF.

The genes are TRBV29-1 and TRBJ1-5; 9 nucleotides agree with TRBD1. Per germline, CDR1 SQVTM and CDR2 ANQGSEA. Losses at the gene ends were 8 bases for V and 0 bases for J; bases not matched to a gene: 5. The CDR3 is made up of 14 amino acids. CDR3 nucleotides: TGCAGCATCGGGACAGGGAATAGCAATCAGCCCCAGCATTTT. It encodes CSIGTGNSNQPQHF.

The chain employs TRBV7-6 and TRBJ2-3; D is ambiguous. Germline V CDR1 and CDR2: SGHVS, FNYEAQ. CDR3 size: 15 residues. V was pared by 0 bases and J by 2 bases, with 9 bases between. CDR3: CASSLAWRNTDTQYF. CDR3 DNA: TGTGCCAGCAGCTTAGCCTGGCGGAACACAGATACGCAGTATTTT.

The J gene is TRBJ2-7, the V gene TRBV5-4; TRBD2 matches at 10 bases. Per the germline V gene, CDR1 is SGHNT and CDR2 is YYREEE (reference sequence). The J segment lost 7 bases and the V segment lost 0 bases, leaving 4 bases of the junction unmatched. CDR3 length: 14 amino acids. The CDR3 DNA reads TGTGCCAGCAGCTTGGAACTAGCGGGAAAAGAGCAGTACTTC. It codes for CASSLELAGKEQYF.

This clone was counted between two and nine times. This CDR3 is CARLELEETQYF. The DNA for the CDR3 is TGTGCCAGACTAGAGCTTGAGGAGACCCAGTACTTC. This sequence joins TRBV19 and TRBJ2-5; D is possibly TRBD2 (5 bases). The CDR3 contains 12 residues. Germline V lookup: CDR1 LNHDA, CDR2 SQIVND (reference sequence). Between the trimmed V and J ends, which lost 9 bases and 5 bases, there was a span of 13 bases.

The chain employs TRBV6-5 and TRBJ2-6; D not certain. Germline CDR1 and CDR2: MNHEY and SVGAGI. Trimming stripped 4 bases from V and 0 bases from J, with 10 bases between. The CDR3 contains 16 residues. The CDR3 nucleotides are TGTGCCAGCAGTTTGCGGTTAAGCTCTGGGGCCAACGTCCTGACTTTC. This translates into CASSLRLSSGANVLTF.

The J gene is TRBJ2-7, the V gene TRBV6-5; D may be TRBD1 (5 bases). Germline values: CDR1 MNHEY, CDR2 SVGAGI. There are 16 residues in the CDR3. Trimming cost V 0 bases and J 0 bases, with 12 bases left between them. CDR3 coding DNA: TGTGCCAGCAGTTACTCGAAGGGGATCTACTCCTACGAGCAGTACTTC. It is translated as CASSYSKGIYSYEQYF.

V is TRBV7-8 and J is TRBJ2-7, with 8 bases identical to TRBD1. The germline V gene encodes CDR1 SGHVS and CDR2 FQNEAQ. This CDR3 comprises 15 residues. V lost 5 bases to trimming and J lost 1 base; unmatched junction nucleotides: 7. The DNA of the CDR3 is TGTGCCAGCAGCCAAAGACAGGGGCCTTCCTACGAGCAGTACTTC. Amino acid sequence: CASSQRQGPSYEQYF. Combining the CDR3 with reference TRBV7-8 and TRBJ2-7 gives the whole variable domain GAGVSQSPRYKVAKRGQDVALRCDPISGHVSLFWYQQALGQGPEFLTYFQNEAQLDKSGLPSDRFFAERPEGSVSTLKIQRTQQEDSAVYLCASSQRQGPSYEQYFGPGTRLTVT.

The V and J genes are TRBV30 and TRBJ1-1, with no clear D. From germline, CDR1 is GTSNPN and CDR2 SVGIG (reference sequence). This CDR3 has 13 residues. V was shortened by 8 bases and J by 0 bases, with 13 bases between the two germline ends. For the CDR3, the DNA is TGTGCCAGCCAGGAGGCCATGAACACTGAAGCTTTCTTT. Its protein is CASQEAMNTEAFF. Complete variable domain (other parts from reference TRBV30 and TRBJ1-1): SQTIHQWPATLVQPVGSPLSLECTVEGTSNPNLYWYRQAAGRGLQLLFYSVGIGQISSEVPQNLSASRPQDRQFILSSKKLLLSDSGFYLCASQEAMNTEAFFGQGTRLTVV.

The chain joins TRBV28 to TRBJ1-1; D ambiguous. The ends were cut back, 6 bases at V and 4 bases at J, with 6 bases in the middle. CDR1 and CDR2 from the germline V gene are MDHEN and SYDVKM. The CDR3 has 11 residues. The DNA of the CDR3 is TGTGCCAGCAGGGCCCGCACTGAAGCTTTCTTT. This sequence encodes CASRARTEAFF.

The V gene is TRBV6-4, the J gene TRBJ2-7; 8 bases align to TRBD2. V was pared by 6 bases and J by 0 bases, with 7 bases of the junction left unmatched. The germline V gene has CDR1 MRHNA and CDR2 SNTAGT. The length of the CDR3 is 15 residues. CDR3 amino acids: CASRTGGPSSYEQYF. CDR3 bases: TGTGCCAGCAGAACGGGAGGGCCAAGCTCCTACGAGCAGTACTTC.

The chain has TRBV20-1 and TRBJ1-2, with D possibly TRBD1 on 5 matching bases. The germline gives CDR1 DFQATT, CDR2 SNEGSKA (reference sequence). The CDR3 sequence is 11 residues long. CDR3 coding DNA: TGCAGCCCTTCTGGGGCAGGTGGCTACACCTTC. Translated: CSPSGAGGYTF.

This rearrangement joins TRBV7-6 to TRBJ2-7; TRBD2 matches at 13 bases. The J segment lost 6 bases and the V segment lost 5 bases, leaving 4 bases of the junction unmatched. The CDR3 consists of 14 residues. The germline gives CDR1 SGHVS, CDR2 FNYEAQ. The CDR3 nucleotides are TGTGCCAGCAGCACGAGGACTAGCGGGAGCGAGCAGTACTTC. Translated: CASSTRTSGSEQYF.